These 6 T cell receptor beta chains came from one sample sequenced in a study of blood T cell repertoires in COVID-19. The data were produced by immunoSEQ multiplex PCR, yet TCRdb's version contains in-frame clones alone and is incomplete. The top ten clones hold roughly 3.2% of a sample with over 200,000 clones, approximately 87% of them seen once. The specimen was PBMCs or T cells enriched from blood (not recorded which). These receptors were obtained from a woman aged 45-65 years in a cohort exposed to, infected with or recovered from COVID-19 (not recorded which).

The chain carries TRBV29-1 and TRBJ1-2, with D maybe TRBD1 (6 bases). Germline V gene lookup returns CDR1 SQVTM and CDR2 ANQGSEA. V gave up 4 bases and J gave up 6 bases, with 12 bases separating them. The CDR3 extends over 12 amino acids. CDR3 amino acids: CSVAVSGDGYTF. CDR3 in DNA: TGCAGCGTTGCAGTTTCAGGGGATGGCTACACCTTC.

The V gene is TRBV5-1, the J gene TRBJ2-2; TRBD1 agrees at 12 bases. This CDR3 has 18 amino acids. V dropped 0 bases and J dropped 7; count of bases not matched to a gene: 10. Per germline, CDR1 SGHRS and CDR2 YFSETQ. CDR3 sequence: CASSLDPPGQGAFGELFF. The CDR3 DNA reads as TGCGCCAGCAGCTTGGATCCCCCGGGACAGGGGGCTTTCGGGGAGCTGTTTTTT. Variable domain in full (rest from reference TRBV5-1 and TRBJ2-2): KAGVTQTPRYLIKTRGQQVTLSCSPISGHRSVSWYQQTPGQGLQFLFEYFSETQRNKGNFPGRFSGRQFSNSRSEMNVSTLELGDSALYLCASSLDPPGQGAFGELFFGEGSRLTVL.

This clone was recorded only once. Here the CDR3 DNA reads TGTGCCAGCAGTTCAGGGACAGGTTATGAAAACACCATATATTTT. It is translated as CASSSGTGYENTIYF. J is TRBJ1-3 and V is TRBV5-5, with 8 positions matching TRBD1. CDR3 length: 15 residues. The V gene end was trimmed by 5 bases and the J gene end by 6 bases; junction bases not matched to a gene: 10. The germline V gene has CDR1 SGHKS and CDR2 YYEKEE (reference sequence).

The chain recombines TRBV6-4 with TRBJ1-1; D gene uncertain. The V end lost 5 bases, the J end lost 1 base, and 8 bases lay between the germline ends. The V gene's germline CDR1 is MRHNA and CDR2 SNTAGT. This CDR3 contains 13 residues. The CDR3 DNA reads TGTGCCAGCAGTTTTAATAAGAACACTGAAGCTTTCTTT. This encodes CASSFNKNTEAFF.

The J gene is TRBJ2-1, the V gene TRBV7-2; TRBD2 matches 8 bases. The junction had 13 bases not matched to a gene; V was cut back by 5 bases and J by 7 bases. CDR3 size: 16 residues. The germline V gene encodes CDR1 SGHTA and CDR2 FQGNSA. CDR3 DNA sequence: TGTGCCAGCAGCCCAGCTTTCCTAGCGGGTGAGAATGAGCAGTTCTTC. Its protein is CASSPAFLAGENEQFF.

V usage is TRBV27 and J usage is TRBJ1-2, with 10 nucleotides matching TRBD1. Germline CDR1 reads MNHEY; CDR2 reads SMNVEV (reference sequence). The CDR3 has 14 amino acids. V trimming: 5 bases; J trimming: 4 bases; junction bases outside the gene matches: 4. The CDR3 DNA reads TGTGCCAGCAGTGACAGGGGGCGCGTCTATGGCTACACCTTC. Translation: CASSDRGRVYGYTF.